Shown below are 20 T cell receptor beta chains from a single sample sequenced in a study of blood T cell repertoires in COVID-19. Method: immunoSEQ multiplex PCR; TCRdb's copy keeps in-frame clones and lacks some. The table shows just under 150,000 clones, with 87% occurring only once. Sequenced: peripheral blood. The receptor source for this set is a woman aged 45-59 years with acute or convalescent COVID-19.

The chain uses TRBV5-1 and TRBJ1-1; 8 nucleotides match TRBD1. The CDR3 extends over 14 amino acids. The ends lost 1 base at V and 7 bases at J; junction bases unmatched: 6. CDR1 and CDR2 from the germline V gene are SGHRS and YFSETQ. In nucleotides, the CDR3 is TGCGCCAGCAGCTTGACCGGGACAGGAGATGAAGCTTTCTTT. Protein sequence: CASSLTGTGDEAFF.

This chain links TRBV12-5 with TRBJ2-5, with D possibly being TRBD1 (5 bases). The length of the CDR3 is 14 residues. Germline CDR1 reads LGHNT; CDR2 reads FRNRAP. Trimming pared 8 bases from V and 2 bases from J, leaving 15 bases between. The CDR3 loop reads CASTPPGLQETQYF. In nucleotides, the CDR3 is TGTGCTAGTACCCCCCCAGGGTTACAAGAGACCCAGTACTTC.

The chain is built from TRBV7-3 and TRBJ1-2; TRBD1 matches 7 bases. V shed 5 bases, J shed 9 bases, and the junction held 9 bases outside the gene matches. This CDR3 is built from 13 residues. In germline, CDR1 is SGHTA, CDR2 FQGTGA. Here the CDR3 reads CASSPTTGKSYTF. In DNA form, the CDR3 reads TGTGCCAGCAGCCCTACGACAGGGAAGAGCTACACCTTC.

This chain connects TRBV19 to TRBJ1-2; 7 bases are a match to TRBD1. CDR1 is LNHDA, CDR2 SQIVND, per germline (reference sequence). The junction had 11 bases not matched to a gene; V was cut back by 5 bases and J by 8 bases. CDR3 length equals 14 residues. The CDR3 DNA reads TGTGCCAGTAGTTTTGGCCGACAGGGTTGGGGCTACACCTTC. Its protein is CASSFGRQGWGYTF.

The gene calls are TRBV19 and TRBJ1-1; 7 positions agree with TRBD1. The trim removed 3 bases at V and 4 bases at J, leaving 11 bases unmatched. CDR3 length: 16 amino acids. Germline V lookup: CDR1 LNHDA, CDR2 SQIVND (reference sequence). The CDR3: CASSIVTGVKSTEAFF. In DNA, the CDR3 is TGTGCCAGTAGTATTGTAACAGGGGTTAAGAGCACTGAAGCTTTCTTT.

V usage is TRBV7-3 and J usage is TRBJ1-5; D is possibly TRBD1 (5 bases). V gave up 7 bases and J gave up 9 bases, with 10 bases separating them. The CDR3 covers 11 residues. Germline-derived CDR1 and CDR2 are SGHTA and FQGTGA. The CDR3 here is CASIRGGPQHF. As DNA, the CDR3 is TGTGCCAGCATCCGGGGGGGGCCCCAGCATTTT. The full variable domain, completed using reference TRBV7-3 and TRBJ1-5, is GAGVSQTPSNKVTEKGKYVELRCDPISGHTALYWYRQSLGQGPEFLIYFQGTGAADDSGLPNDRFFAVRPEGSVSTLKIQRTERGDSAVYLCASIRGGPQHFGDGTRLSIL.

This chain links TRBV19 with TRBJ1-6; the D gene is possibly TRBD1 (5 bases). V was cut by 3 bases and J by 7 bases, with 13 bases left in between. This CDR3 is 15 amino acids long. From germline, CDR1 is LNHDA and CDR2 SQIVND (reference sequence). The CDR3 here is CASSIGGAGNSPLHF. The CDR3 bases are TGTGCCAGTAGTATCGGCGGGGCTGGAAATTCACCCCTCCACTTT.

The chain joins TRBV5-1 to TRBJ2-1; TRBD2 aligns across 7 bases. The germline CDR1 and CDR2 sequences are SGHRS and YFSETQ. The CDR3 consists of 16 residues. V dropped 4 bases and J dropped 2; count of bases not matched to a gene: 9. The CDR3 nucleotides read TGCGCCAGCAGCCAGCCCAGCGGGATCGCCTACAATGAGCAGTTCTTC. As protein: CASSQPSGIAYNEQFF.

This chain uses TRBV5-1 with TRBJ2-6; 11 nucleotides line up with TRBD2. Per the germline V gene, CDR1 is SGHRS and CDR2 is YFSETQ. This CDR3 is 19 amino acids long. V trimming: 0 bases; J trimming: 4 bases; junction bases outside the gene matches: 9. The CDR3 reads CASSLDRLAGGSGANVLTF. In DNA form, the CDR3 reads TGCGCCAGCAGCTTGGATAGGCTAGCGGGAGGTTCAGGGGCCAACGTCCTGACTTTC.

This rearrangement joins TRBV5-6 to TRBJ2-2; TRBD1 aligns across 8 bases. Germline-derived CDR1 and CDR2 are SGHDT and YYEEEE. The CDR3 runs 19 residues. The trim removed 3 bases at V and 4 bases at J, leaving 17 bases unmatched. The CDR3 sequence is CASSSARAGGWRGTGELFF. CDR3 sequence (DNA): TGTGCCAGCAGCTCCGCTAGGGCAGGGGGCTGGCGAGGCACCGGGGAGCTGTTTTTT. Looking up the rest from reference TRBV5-6 and TRBJ2-2 gives the full variable domain: DAGVTQSPTHLIKTRGQQVTLRCSPKSGHDTVSWYQQALGQGPQFIFQYYEEEERQRGNFPDRFSGHQFPNYSSELNVNALLLGDSALYLCASSSARAGGWRGTGELFFGEGSRLTVL.

J is TRBJ2-1 and V is TRBV12-3 or TRBV12-4; D call uncertain. This CDR3 spans 11 amino acids. Deletions cut 8 bases from V and 3 bases from J, with 5 bases between. The CDR3 loop is CASQNYNEQFF. The CDR3 DNA reads as TGTGCCAGCCAAAACTACAATGAGCAGTTCTTC.

J is TRBJ1-2 and V is TRBV28; 8 positions match TRBD1. After removal of 6 bases from V and 4 bases from J, the junction contained 7 bases not matched to a gene. Germline V gives CDR1 MDHEN, CDR2 SYDVKM. The CDR3 runs to 14 residues. CDR3 protein: CASSSMDRAYGYTF. The CDR3 DNA is TGTGCCAGCAGCTCTATGGACAGGGCCTATGGCTACACCTTC.

DNA for the CDR3: TGTGCCAGCAGCACCCCGGGGGGAACAGATACGCAGTATTTT. It translates to CASSTPGGTDTQYF. The chain has TRBV7-2 and TRBJ2-3; 7 bases line up with TRBD2. Germline V gives CDR1 SGHTA, CDR2 FQGNSA. J lost 3 bases, V lost 5 bases, and 5 bases had no gene match. CDR3 size: 14 residues. The complete variable domain, with remaining parts taken from reference TRBV7-2 and TRBJ2-3, reads GAGVSQSPSNKVTEKGKDVELRCDPISGHTALYWYRQSLGQGLEFLIYFQGNSAPDKSGLPSDRFSAERTGGSVSTLTIQRTQQEDSAVYLCASSTPGGTDTQYFGPGTRLTVL.

The J gene is TRBJ2-6, the V gene TRBV7-3, with 9 bases aligning to TRBD2. Germline CDR1 SGHTA, CDR2 FQGTGA. This CDR3 region has 20 residues. With 4 bases clipped from V and 0 bases from J, the junction kept 13 bases outside the gene matches. CDR3 protein: CASSSSFQRGATSGANVLTF. CDR3 nucleotide sequence: TGTGCCAGCAGCTCCTCTTTCCAGCGGGGGGCCACCTCTGGGGCCAACGTCCTGACTTTC.

In regard to this clone: Other DNA sequences of this sample code for an identical CDR3. Here the CDR3 reads CASSRQANTEAFF. The DNA of the CDR3 is TGTGCCAGCAGCCGACAGGCGAACACTGAAGCTTTCTTT. This chain uses TRBV3-1 (or the pseudogene TRBV3-2) with TRBJ1-1; D is perhaps TRBD1 (6 bases). The CDR3 contains 13 residues. Per germline, CDR1 LGHDT and CDR2 YNNKEL (reference sequence). Trimming took 4 bases from V and 1 from J, leaving 7 bases between them.

The chain links TRBV27 to TRBJ2-3, with D perhaps TRBD1 (6 bases). CDR3 length: 15 residues. V lost 5 bases, J lost 1 base, and 13 bases lay in between. Germline V lookup: CDR1 MNHEY, CDR2 SMNVEV (reference sequence). The CDR3 loop reads CASSIQGFGTDTQYF. DNA for the CDR3: TGTGCCAGCAGTATCCAGGGGTTTGGCACAGATACGCAGTATTTT.

V and J are TRBV7-9 and TRBJ1-1, with D possibly matching TRBD1 (5 bases). Trimming shortened V by 5 bases and J by 0 bases, and 13 bases separated the two germline ends. Germline V CDR1 and CDR2: SEHNR, FQNEAQ (reference sequence). The CDR3 has 15 residues. CDR3: CASSARQQLNTEAFF. CDR3 coding DNA: TGTGCCAGCAGCGCTAGACAGCAACTGAACACTGAAGCTTTCTTT.

The chain joins TRBV7-3 to TRBJ1-1, with 11 bases lining up with TRBD1. The CDR3 contains 17 residues. The germline gives CDR1 SGHTA, CDR2 FQGTGA. Germline trimming cut 4 bases from V and 1 base from J; bases unmatched to any gene: 8. The CDR3 sequence is CASSSRTGGAGNTEAFF. The CDR3 nucleotides are TGTGCCAGCAGCTCCCGGACAGGGGGCGCAGGGAACACTGAAGCTTTCTTT.

This sequence joins TRBV7-6 and TRBJ2-1, with D unclear. The germline V and J ends were trimmed by 5 bases and 3 bases, with 5 bases remaining between them. The CDR3 runs to 12 residues. CDR1 and CDR2 from the germline V gene are SGHVS and FNYEAQ. Here the CDR3 reads CASSPYYNEQFF. The DNA of the CDR3 is TGTGCCAGCAGCCCCTACTACAATGAGCAGTTCTTC. Variable domain in full (rest from reference TRBV7-6 and TRBJ2-1): GAGVSQSPRYKVTKRGQDVALRCDPISGHVSLYWYRQALGQGPEFLTYFNYEAQQDKSGLPNDRFSAERPEGSISTLTIQRTEQRDSAMYRCASSPYYNEQFFGPGTRLTVL.

The V and J genes are TRBV28 and TRBJ1-2; no firm D call. Germline-derived CDR1 and CDR2 are MDHEN and SYDVKM. With 3 bases removed from V and 4 bases from J, the gap between germline ends came to 12 bases. CDR3 length equals 14 residues. CDR3 amino acids: CASSFDTYFYGYTF. The CDR3 DNA follows: TGTGCCAGCAGTTTTGACACCTACTTCTATGGCTACACCTTC.